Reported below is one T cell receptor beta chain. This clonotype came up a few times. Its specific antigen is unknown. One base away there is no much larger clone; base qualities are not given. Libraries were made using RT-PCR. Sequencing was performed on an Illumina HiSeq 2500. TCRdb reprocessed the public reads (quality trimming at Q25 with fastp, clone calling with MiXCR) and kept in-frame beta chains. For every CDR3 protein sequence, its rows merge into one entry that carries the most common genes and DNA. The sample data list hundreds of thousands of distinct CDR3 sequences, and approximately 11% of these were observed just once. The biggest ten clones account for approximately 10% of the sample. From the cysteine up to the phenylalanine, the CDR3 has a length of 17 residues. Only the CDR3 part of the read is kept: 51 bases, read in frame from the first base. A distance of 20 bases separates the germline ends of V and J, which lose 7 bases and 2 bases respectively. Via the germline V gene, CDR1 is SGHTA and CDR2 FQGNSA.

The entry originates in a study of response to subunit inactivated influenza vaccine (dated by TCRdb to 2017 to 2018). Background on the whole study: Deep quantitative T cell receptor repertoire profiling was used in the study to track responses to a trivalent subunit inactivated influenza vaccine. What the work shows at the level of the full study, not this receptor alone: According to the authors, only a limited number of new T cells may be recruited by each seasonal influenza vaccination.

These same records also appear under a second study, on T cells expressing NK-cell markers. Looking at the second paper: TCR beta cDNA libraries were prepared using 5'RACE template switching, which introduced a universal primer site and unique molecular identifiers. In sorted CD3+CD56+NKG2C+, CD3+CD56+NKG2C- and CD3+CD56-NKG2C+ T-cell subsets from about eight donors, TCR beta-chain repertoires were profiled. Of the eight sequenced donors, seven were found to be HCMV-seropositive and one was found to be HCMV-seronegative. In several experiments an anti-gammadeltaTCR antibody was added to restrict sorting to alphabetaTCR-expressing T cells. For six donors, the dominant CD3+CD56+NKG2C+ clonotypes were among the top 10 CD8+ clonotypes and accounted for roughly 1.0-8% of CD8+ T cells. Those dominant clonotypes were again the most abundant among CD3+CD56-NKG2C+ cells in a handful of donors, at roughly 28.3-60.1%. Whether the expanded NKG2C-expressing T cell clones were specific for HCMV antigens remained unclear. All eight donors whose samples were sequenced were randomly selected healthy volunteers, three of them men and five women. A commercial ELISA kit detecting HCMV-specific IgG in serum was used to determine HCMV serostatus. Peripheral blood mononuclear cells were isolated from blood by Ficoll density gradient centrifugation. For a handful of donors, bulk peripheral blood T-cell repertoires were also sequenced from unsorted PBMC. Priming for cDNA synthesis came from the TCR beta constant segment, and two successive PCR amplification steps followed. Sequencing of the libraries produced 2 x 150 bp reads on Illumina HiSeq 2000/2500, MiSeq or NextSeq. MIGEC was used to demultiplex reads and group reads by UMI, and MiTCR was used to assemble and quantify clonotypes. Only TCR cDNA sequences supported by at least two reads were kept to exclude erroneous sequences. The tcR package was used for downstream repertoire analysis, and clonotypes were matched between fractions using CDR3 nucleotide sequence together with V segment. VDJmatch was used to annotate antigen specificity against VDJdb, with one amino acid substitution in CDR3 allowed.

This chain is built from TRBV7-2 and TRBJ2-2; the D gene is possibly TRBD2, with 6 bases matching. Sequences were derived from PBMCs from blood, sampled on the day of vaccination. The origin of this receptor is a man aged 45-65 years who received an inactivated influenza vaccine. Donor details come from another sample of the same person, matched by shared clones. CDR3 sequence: CASTLKLGGTNTGELFF. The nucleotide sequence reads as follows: TGTGCCAGCACCCTTAAGCTGGGGGGAACAAACACCGGGGAGCTGTTTTTT.